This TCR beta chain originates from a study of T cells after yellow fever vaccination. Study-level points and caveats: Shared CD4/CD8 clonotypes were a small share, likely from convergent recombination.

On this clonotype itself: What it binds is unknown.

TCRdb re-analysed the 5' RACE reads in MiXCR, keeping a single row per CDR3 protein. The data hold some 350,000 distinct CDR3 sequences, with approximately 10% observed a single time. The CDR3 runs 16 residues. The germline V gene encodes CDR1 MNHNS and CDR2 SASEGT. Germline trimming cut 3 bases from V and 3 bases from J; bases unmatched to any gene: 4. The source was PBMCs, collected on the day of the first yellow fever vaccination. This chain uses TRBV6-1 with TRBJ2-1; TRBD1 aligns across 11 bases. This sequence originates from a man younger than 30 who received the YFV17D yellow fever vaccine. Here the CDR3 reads CASSDTDRGLYNEQFF. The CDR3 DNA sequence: TGTGCCAGCAGTGACACGGACAGGGGGCTCTACAATGAGCAGTTCTTC.